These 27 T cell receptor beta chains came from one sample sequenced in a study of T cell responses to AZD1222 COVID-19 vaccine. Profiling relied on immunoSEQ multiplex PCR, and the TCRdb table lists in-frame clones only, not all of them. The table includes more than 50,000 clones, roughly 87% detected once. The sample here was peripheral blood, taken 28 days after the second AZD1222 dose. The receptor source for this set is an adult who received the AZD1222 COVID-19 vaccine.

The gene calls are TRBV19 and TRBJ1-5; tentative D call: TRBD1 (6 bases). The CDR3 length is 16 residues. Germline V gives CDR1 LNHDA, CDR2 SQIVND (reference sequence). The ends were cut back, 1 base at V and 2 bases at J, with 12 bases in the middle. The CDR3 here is CASSIGGGAGNQPQHF. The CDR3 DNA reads TGTGCCAGTAGTATAGGAGGGGGGGCAGGCAATCAGCCCCAGCATTTT. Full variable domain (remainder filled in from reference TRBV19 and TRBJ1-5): DGGITQSPKYLFRKEGQNVTLSCEQNLNHDAMYWYRQDPGQGLRLIYYSQIVNDFQKGDIAEGYSVSREKKESFPLTVTSAQKNPTAFYLCASSIGGGAGNQPQHFGDGTRLSIL.

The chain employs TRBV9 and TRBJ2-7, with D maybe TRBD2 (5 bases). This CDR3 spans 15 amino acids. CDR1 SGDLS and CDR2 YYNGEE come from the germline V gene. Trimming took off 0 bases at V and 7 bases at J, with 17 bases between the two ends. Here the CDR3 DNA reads TGTGCCAGCAGCGTAGGTAAAGGCTTCTCGGGGGAGCAGTACTTC. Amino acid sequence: CASSVGKGFSGEQYF.

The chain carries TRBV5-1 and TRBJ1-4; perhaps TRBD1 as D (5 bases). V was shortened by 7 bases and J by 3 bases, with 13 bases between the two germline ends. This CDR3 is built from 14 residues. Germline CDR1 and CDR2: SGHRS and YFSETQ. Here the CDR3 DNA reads TGCGCCAGCGGCCGGACGGGGCCTAATGAAAAACTGTTTTTT. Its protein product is CASGRTGPNEKLFF.

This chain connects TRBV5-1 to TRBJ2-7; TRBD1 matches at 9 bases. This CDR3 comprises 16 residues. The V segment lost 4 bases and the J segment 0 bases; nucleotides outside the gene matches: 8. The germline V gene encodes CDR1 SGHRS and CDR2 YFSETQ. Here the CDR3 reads CASSEGTGTSSYEQYF. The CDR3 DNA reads TGCGCCAGCAGCGAGGGGACAGGGACGAGCTCCTACGAGCAGTACTTC.

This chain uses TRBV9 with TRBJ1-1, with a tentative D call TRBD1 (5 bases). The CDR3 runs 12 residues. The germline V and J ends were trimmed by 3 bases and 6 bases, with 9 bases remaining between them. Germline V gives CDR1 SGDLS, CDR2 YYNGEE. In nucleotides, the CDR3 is TGTGCCAGCAGCGGTTGGGGGTCTGAAGCTTTCTTT. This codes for CASSGWGSEAFF. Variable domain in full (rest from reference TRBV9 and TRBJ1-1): DSGVTQTPKHLITATGQRVTLRCSPRSGDLSVYWYQQSLDQGLQFLIQYYNGEERAKGNILERFSAQQFPDLHSELNLSSLELGDSALYFCASSGWGSEAFFGQGTRLTVV.

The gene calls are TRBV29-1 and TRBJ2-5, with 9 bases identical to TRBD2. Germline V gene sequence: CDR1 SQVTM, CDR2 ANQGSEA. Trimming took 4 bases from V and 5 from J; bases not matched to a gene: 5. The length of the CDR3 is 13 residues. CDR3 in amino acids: CSVVSGRLETQYF. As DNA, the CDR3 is TGCAGCGTTGTTAGCGGGAGATTGGAGACCCAGTACTTC. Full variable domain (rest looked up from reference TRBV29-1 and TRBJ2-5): SAVISQKPSRDICQRGTSLTIQCQVDSQVTMMFWYRQQPGQSLTLIATANQGSEATYESGFVIDKFPISRPNLTFSTLTVSNMSPEDSSIYLCSVVSGRLETQYFGPGTRLLVL.

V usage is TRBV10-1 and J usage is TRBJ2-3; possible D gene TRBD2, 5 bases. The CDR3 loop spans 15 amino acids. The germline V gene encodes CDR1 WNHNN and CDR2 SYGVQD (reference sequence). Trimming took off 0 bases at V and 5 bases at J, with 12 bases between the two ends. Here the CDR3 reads CASSESGVEGDTQYF. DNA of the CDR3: TGCGCCAGCAGTGAGTCTGGGGTAGAGGGAGATACGCAGTATTTT.

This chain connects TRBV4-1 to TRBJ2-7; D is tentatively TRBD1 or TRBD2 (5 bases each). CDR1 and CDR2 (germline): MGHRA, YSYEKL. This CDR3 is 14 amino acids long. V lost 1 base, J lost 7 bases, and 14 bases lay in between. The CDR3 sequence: CASSQGIGTREQYF. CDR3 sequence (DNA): TGCGCCAGCAGCCAAGGCATAGGGACCCGGGAGCAGTACTTC.

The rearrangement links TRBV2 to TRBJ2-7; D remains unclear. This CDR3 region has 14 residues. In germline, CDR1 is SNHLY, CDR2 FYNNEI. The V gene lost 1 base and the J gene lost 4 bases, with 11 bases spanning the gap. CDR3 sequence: CASSEDQRTYEQYF. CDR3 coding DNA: TGTGCCAGCAGTGAAGATCAGCGAACTTACGAGCAGTACTTC.

The CDR3 DNA reads as TGCGCCAGCAGGAACAGGGCCTTGAACACTGAAGCTTTCTTT. Amino acids: CASRNRALNTEAFF. The rearrangement joins TRBV4-1 to TRBJ1-1, with D tentatively TRBD1 (6 bases). Looked up from germline, CDR1 is MGHRA and CDR2 is YSYEKL. The CDR3 is made up of 14 amino acids. V gave up 6 bases and J gave up 0 bases, with 11 bases separating them.

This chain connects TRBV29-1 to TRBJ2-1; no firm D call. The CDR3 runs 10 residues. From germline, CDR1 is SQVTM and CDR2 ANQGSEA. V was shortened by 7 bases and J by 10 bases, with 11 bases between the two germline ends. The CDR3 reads CSALRREQFF. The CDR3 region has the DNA TGCAGCGCCCTGCGGCGGGAGCAGTTCTTC.

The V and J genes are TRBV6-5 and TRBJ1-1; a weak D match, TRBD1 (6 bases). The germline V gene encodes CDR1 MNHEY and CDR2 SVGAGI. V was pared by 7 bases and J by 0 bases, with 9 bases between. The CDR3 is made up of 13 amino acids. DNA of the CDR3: TGTGCCAGCAACAGGGACATGAACACTGAAGCTTTCTTT. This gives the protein CASNRDMNTEAFF.

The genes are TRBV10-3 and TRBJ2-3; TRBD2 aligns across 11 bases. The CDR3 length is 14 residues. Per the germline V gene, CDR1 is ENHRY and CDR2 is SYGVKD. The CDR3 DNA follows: TGTGCATCCGGGACTAGCGGAAACACAGATACGCAGTATTTT. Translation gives CASGTSGNTDTQYF.

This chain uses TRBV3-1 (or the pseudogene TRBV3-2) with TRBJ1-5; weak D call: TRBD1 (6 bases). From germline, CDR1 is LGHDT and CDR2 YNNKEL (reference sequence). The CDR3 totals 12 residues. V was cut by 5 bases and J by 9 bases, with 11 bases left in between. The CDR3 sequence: CASSTQGTPQHF. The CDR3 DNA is TGTGCCAGCAGCACACAGGGAACGCCCCAGCATTTT.

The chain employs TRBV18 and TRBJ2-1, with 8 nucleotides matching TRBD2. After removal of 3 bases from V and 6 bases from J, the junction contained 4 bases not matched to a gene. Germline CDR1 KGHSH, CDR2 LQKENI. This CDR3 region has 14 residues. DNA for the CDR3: TGTGCCAGCTCACCCGGACTAGCAGGCAATGAGCAGTTCTTC. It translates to CASSPGLAGNEQFF.

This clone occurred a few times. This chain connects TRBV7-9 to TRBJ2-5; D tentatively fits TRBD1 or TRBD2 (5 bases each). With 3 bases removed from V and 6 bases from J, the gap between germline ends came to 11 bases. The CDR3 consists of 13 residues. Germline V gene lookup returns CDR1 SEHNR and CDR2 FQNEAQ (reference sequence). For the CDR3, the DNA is TGTGCCAGCAGCTTCGGGACCGTGCAGACCCAGTACTTC. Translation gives CASSFGTVQTQYF.

The CDR3 spells CASSYGFGSGELFF. CDR3 in DNA: TGTGCCAGCAGTTACGGATTCGGCAGCGGGGAGCTGTTTTTT. The chain is built from TRBV6-9 and TRBJ2-2; D not resolved. V dropped 3 bases and J dropped 7 bases, with 12 bases sitting between them. In germline, CDR1 is MNHGY, CDR2 SVAAGI. The CDR3 has 14 residues.

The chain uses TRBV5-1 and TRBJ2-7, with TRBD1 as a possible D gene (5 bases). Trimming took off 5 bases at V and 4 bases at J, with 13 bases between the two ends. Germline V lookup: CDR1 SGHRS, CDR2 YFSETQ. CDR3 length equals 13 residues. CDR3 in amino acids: CASRISQGYEQYF. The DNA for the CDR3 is TGCGCCAGCAGGATTAGTCAGGGATACGAGCAGTACTTC.

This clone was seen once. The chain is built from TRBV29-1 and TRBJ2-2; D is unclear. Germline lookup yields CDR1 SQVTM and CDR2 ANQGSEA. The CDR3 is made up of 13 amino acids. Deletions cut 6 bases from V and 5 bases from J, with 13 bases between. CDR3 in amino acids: CSVPGQTTGELFF. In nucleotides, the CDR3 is TGCAGCGTCCCGGGTCAAACTACCGGGGAGCTGTTTTTT.

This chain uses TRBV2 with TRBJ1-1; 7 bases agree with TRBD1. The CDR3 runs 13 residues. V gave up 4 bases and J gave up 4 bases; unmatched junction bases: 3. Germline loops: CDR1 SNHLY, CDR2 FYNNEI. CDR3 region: CASSVEGATEAFF. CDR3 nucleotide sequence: TGTGCCAGCAGTGTTGAGGGGGCCACTGAAGCTTTCTTT.

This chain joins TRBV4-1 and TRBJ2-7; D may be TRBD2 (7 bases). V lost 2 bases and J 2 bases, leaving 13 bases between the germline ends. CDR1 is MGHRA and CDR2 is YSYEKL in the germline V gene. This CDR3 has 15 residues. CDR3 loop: CASSQRGGAPYEQYF. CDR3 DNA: TGCGCCAGCAGCCAACGAGGGGGGGCCCCCTACGAGCAGTACTTC.

The CDR3 is CASSQEGGASSYNEQFF. CDR3 nucleotide sequence: TGTGCCAGCAGCCAAGAGGGCGGGGCAAGCTCCTACAATGAGCAGTTCTTC. The chain joins TRBV4-2 to TRBJ2-1, with D tentatively TRBD2 (6 bases). Germline values: CDR1 LGHNA, CDR2 YNFKEQ. The V end was cut by 0 bases, the J end by 0 bases, with 12 bases between. The CDR3 is made up of 17 amino acids.

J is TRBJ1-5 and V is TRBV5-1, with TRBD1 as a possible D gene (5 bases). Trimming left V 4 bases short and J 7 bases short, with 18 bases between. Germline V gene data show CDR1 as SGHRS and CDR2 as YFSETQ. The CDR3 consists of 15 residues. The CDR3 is CASSPRDSLVQPQHF. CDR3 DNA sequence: TGCGCCAGCAGCCCTCGGGACTCTCTGGTACAGCCCCAGCATTTT.

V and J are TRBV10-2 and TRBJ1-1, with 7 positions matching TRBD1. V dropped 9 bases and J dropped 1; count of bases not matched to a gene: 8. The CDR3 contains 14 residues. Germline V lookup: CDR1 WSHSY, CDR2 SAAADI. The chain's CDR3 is CASAGGGRNTEAFF. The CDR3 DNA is TGCGCCAGTGCAGGGGGAGGAAGGAACACTGAAGCTTTCTTT.

DNA of the CDR3: TGTGCCAGCTCACTGCAGACCCAGGCCGCTGAAGCTTTCTTT. This codes for CASSLQTQAAEAFF. V usage is TRBV18 and J usage is TRBJ1-1, with unresolved D. The CDR3 has 14 amino acids. Germline CDR1 KGHSH, CDR2 LQKENI. The germline V and J ends were trimmed by 4 bases and 6 bases, with 15 bases remaining between them.

CDR3 in amino acids: CASSSSGGAETQYF. In nucleotides, the CDR3 is TGTGCCAGCAGTTCCTCAGGGGGCGCGGAGACCCAGTACTTC. The chain uses TRBV28 and TRBJ2-5; 8 bases are shared with TRBD1. Trimming cost V 4 bases and J 5 bases; bases outside gene matches: 6. This CDR3 has 14 residues. CDR1 is MDHEN and CDR2 is SYDVKM in the germline V gene.

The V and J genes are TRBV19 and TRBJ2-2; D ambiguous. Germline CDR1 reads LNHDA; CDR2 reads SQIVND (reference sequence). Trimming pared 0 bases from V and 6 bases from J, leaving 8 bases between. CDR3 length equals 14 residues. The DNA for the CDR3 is TGTGCCAGTAGTATAGAGGATTCAGCCGGGGAGCTGTTTTTT. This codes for CASSIEDSAGELFF.